This T cell receptor (beta chain) was recovered during a study of blood T cells in healthy people across ages. General observations from the study: What prevented conclusive comparison of naive and antigen-experienced cells was that PBMCs were unsorted.

V was trimmed by 6 bases and J by 2 bases, leaving 14 bases between them. From germline, CDR1 is MNHEY and CDR2 SMNVEV (reference sequence). The CDR3 is 15 amino acids. A J-beta primer mix and a sample-barcoded 5' primer were used in a second PCR of roughly 6 to 12 cycles. TCRdb reprocessed the 5' RACE reads via MiXCR and lists one record per CDR3 protein. The sample yields just over 1 million distinct CDR3 sequences, around 43% seen once. Turning to this clonotype: The antigen remains undetermined.

The V call is TRBV27, the J call TRBJ1-5, with D possibly matching TRBD1 (6 bases). The TCR comes from a woman aged 60 to 75 in good health. Source material: blood. CDR3 protein: CASSPRGGGNQPQHF. The DNA of the CDR3 is TGTGCCAGCAGCCCTAGGGGGGGAGGCAATCAGCCCCAGCATTTT.